The sample holds many counts of the clone carrying this T cell receptor beta chain. Its target is unknown. The sample originates from a study of CD8 T cells in ankylosing spondylitis. Study-wide results and limits: Reports of some motif variants in reactive arthritis synovial fluid and blood predate this one. Characteristic, it appeared, of ankylosing spondylitis blood was a TCR beta motif of about eight highly homologous variants.

CDR3 length: 15 amino acids. Trimming left V 5 bases short and J 2 bases short, with 14 bases between. CDR1 and CDR2 from the germline V gene are MNHEY and SVGEGT. A quantitative 5'-RACE method, one with molecular barcodes, was used to make TCR beta libraries. TCRdb re-derived calls from the 5' RACE reads in MiXCR, one entry per CDR3 protein. The sample lists about 140,000 distinct CDR3 sequences; about 7% were seen once. The specimen was blood, either unsorted or a sorted T cell fraction (not recorded which). This clonotype originated in a female donor with ankylosing spondylitis or in good health (not recorded which). The gene calls are TRBV6-2 or TRBV6-3 and TRBJ2-3, with D perhaps matching TRBD2 (6 bases). The CDR3 is CASSNLWDFTDTQYF. The CDR3 coding sequence is TGTGCCAGCAGTAATCTATGGGACTTCACAGATACGCAGTATTTT.